Sequencing of this TCR beta chain was carried out in a study of regulatory T cells in long-lasting Graves disease. The time point is: newly diagnosed GD, antithyroid drugs for less than 3 months. PBMC-derived RNA was used for the TCR library. Diagnosis followed American Thyroid Association guidelines for Graves' disease. Germline V gives CDR1 SGDLS, CDR2 YYNGEE. Trimming took 4 bases from V and 2 from J; bases not matched to a gene: 7. The CDR3 totals 15 residues. Building of the TCR beta libraries involved iRepertoire HTBI primers and Arm-PCR of CDR3 regions. TCRdb re-called the multiplex PCR reads through MiXCR, storing one row per CDR3 protein. The sample has 580,000 or so distinct CDR3 sequences, about 16% seen once. The same specimen was also included in a second study, on T cells in Graves' hyperthyroidism and ophthalmopathy.

This TCR derives from a man younger than 35 with Graves disease. The chain recombines TRBV9 with TRBJ2-5, with TRBD2 identical over 8 bases. The input for sequencing was peripheral blood mononuclear cells (PBMCs), taken at new diagnosis, from a patient treated with antithyroid drugs. CDR3 residues: CASSTRGGGQETQYF. The CDR3, as DNA: TGTGCCAGCAGCACCCGGGGGGGGGGGCAAGAGACCCAGTACTTC.